The present entry profiles one T cell receptor (beta chain) with its context. Original processing notes: Using reference gene primer amplification, nucleated cell counts were estimated. The method was immunoSEQ multiplex PCR; TCRdb's version includes in-frame clones alone and lacks a portion of them. Clone size and V and J calls were adopted from that table, with D and trimming inferred from the DNA. The table records 95,000 to 100,000 clones, 91% of them present only once. These data are taken from a study of blood T cell repertoires in COVID-19. Across the study: Sites in the United States, Italy and Spain provided acute and convalescent COVID-19 samples. Nucleic acid was either cDNA or gDNA, and it came from T cells, B-cell-depleted T cells, or PBMCs.

Between the trimmed V and J ends, which lost 4 bases and 2 bases, there was a span of 9 bases. CDR1 is SNHLY, CDR2 FYNNEI, per germline. This CDR3 has 14 amino acids. This TCR derives from a man aged 50 to 60 with acute or convalescent COVID-19. The J gene is TRBJ2-1, the V gene TRBV2; possibly TRBD1 for D (6 bases). Sequenced: peripheral blood. The CDR3 region is CASSGTVAYNEQFF. In DNA, the CDR3 is TGTGCCAGCAGTGGGACAGTCGCCTACAATGAGCAGTTCTTC.